This TCR beta chain was sequenced in a study of early T cells in non-severe SARS-CoV-2 infection. The wider study: Sequencing input comprised bulk RNA from unsorted whole blood; chain pairing was not available.

Notes on the study in general: Sequences matched to VDJdb favored anti-spike CD8 responses, while private and CD4 specificities were missed.

CDR1 is SGDLS, CDR2 YYNGEE, per germline. The CDR3 has 13 residues. Trimming left V 0 bases short and J 5 bases short, with 8 bases between. In its sample, this clonotype was seen many times. The antigen is undetermined. Unique molecular identifiers were added to individual cDNA molecules. TCRdb passed the 5' RACE reads through MiXCR, listing each CDR3 protein once. Of about 84,000 distinct CDR3 sequences in the sample, 9.5% to 13% were seen once. The rearrangement joins TRBV9 to TRBJ1-1; D ambiguous. Input material: whole blood. This TCR came from an adult who was a healthcare worker with PCR-confirmed SARS-CoV-2 infection or an uninfected control (not recorded which). CDR3 DNA: TGTGCCAGCAGCGTAGACGAGGGTACTGAAGCTTTCTTT. Translated, it gives CASSVDEGTEAFF.